This T cell receptor beta chain derives from a study of blood T cell repertoires in COVID-19. Study-level background: The analysed material was cDNA or gDNA that came from T cells, B-cell-depleted T cells, or PBMCs.

The CDR3 has 13 amino acids. CDR1 and CDR2 from the germline V gene are SSHAT and FNYEAQ (reference sequence). V was shortened by 0 bases and J by 4 bases, with 4 bases between the two germline ends. Here immunoSEQ multiplex PCR was the method, and the copy in TCRdb shows in-frame clones only, minus some. The table lists over 250,000 clones, 85% to 90% of them singletons. V usage is TRBV7-7 and J usage is TRBJ2-1; the D is unclear. The sequencing input was peripheral blood. This TCR was recovered from a woman in her thirties or forties who had recovered from COVID-19. DNA of the CDR3: TGTGCCAGCAGCTTAGCGCAGTACAATGAGCAGTTCTTC. It encodes CASSLAQYNEQFF. Looking up the rest from reference TRBV7-7 and TRBJ2-1 gives the full variable domain: GAGVSQSPRYKVTKRGQDVTLRCDPISSHATLYWYQQALGQGPEFLTYFNYEAQPDKSGLPSDRFSAERPEGSISTLTIQRTEQRDSAMYRCASSLAQYNEQFFGPGTRLTVL.